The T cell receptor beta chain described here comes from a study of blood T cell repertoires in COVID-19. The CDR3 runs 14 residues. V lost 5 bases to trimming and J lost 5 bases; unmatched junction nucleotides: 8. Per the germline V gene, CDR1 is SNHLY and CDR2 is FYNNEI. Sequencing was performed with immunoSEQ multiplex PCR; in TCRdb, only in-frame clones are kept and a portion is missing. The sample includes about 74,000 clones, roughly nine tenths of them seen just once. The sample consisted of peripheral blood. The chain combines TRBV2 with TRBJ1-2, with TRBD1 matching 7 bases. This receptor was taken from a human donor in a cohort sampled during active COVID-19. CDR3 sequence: CASSPPGQNYGYTF. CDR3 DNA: TGTGCCAGCAGTCCACCGGGACAGAATTATGGCTACACCTTC.